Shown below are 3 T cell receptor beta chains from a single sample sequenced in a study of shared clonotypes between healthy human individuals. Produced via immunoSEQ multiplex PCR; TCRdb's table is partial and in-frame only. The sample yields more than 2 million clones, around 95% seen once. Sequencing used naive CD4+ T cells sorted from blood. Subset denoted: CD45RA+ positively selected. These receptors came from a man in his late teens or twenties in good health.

The CDR3 region has the DNA TGTGCCAGCACTTACCGGCGATCACCGAACACCGGGGAGCTGTTTTTT. Its translation is CASTYRRSPNTGELFF. The chain links TRBV27 to TRBJ2-2; D is unclear. V lost 7 bases, J lost 0 bases, and 15 bases lay in between. The CDR3 totals 16 residues. Germline V CDR1 and CDR2: MNHEY, SMNVEV (reference sequence).

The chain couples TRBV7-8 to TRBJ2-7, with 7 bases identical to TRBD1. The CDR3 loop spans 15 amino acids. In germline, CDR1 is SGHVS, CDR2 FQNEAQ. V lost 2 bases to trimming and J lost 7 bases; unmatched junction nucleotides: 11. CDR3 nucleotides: TGTGCCAGCAGCTTAACCGGGACAGTCCACGGGGAGCAGTACTTC. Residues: CASSLTGTVHGEQYF. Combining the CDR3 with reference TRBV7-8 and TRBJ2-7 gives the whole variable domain GAGVSQSPRYKVAKRGQDVALRCDPISGHVSLFWYQQALGQGPEFLTYFQNEAQLDKSGLPSDRFFAERPEGSVSTLKIQRTQQEDSAVYLCASSLTGTVHGEQYFGPGTRLTVT.

CDR3 residues: CASSLFAGGTDTQYF. Here the CDR3 DNA reads TGTGCCAGCAGCTTATTCGCGGGAGGCACAGATACGCAGTATTTT. This sequence joins TRBV7-2 and TRBJ2-3, with TRBD2 identical over 7 bases. Germline V CDR1 and CDR2: SGHTA, FQGNSA. This CDR3 spans 15 amino acids. V was clipped by 2 bases and J by 1 base; unmatched bases: 3.